Listed below are T cell receptor beta chains from one sample, sequenced in a study of CD4+ T cells in melanoma. This table comes from immunoSEQ multiplex PCR, and its TCRdb copy is limited to in-frame clones, with some not included. This table holds 14,000 to 15,000 clones, roughly three fifths found once. Specimen: cells from a culture (not recorded whether cultured in vitro). The receptors come from a human donor with melanoma. The CDR3 runs from the conserved cysteine through the conserved F or W. The D gene is left open where the match is weak. Clone size, where shown, is once, few, many, or a class for clones that have expanded.

d_call,j_call,v_call,clone_size,cdr3_aa,cdr3_nt
TRBD2,TRBJ2-7,TRBV6-1,-,CASTIRGGRLNEQYF,TGTGCCAGCACCATTAGGGGAGGGCGGCTGAACGAGCAGTACTTC
TRBD2,TRBJ2-1,TRBV10-3,-,CAILAGNEQFF,TGTGCCATCCTAGCGGGCAATGAGCAGTTCTTC
TRBD1,TRBJ1-1,TRBV5-4,-,CASSWRGRKNTEAFF,TGTGCCAGCAGCTGGAGGGGGCGGAAGAACACTGAAGCTTTCTTT
-,TRBJ1-2,TRBV2,-,CASSPGWGYTF,TGTGCCAGCAGTCCCGGGTGGGGCTACACCTTC
-,TRBJ1-2,TRBV7-2,-,CASSLGGPRENYGYTF,TGTGCCAGCAGCTTAGGGGGTCCGAGGGAGAACTATGGCTACACCTTC
-,TRBJ2-1,TRBV15,-,CATSRARGGLVKNEQFF,TGTGCCACCAGCAGAGCCAGGGGGGGACTAGTAAAAAATGAGCAGTTCTTC
-,TRBJ1-5,TRBV11-2,-,CASSVNSGGNQPQHF,TGTGCCAGCAGCGTGAATAGTGGGGGGAATCAGCCCCAGCATTTT
-,TRBJ2-3,TRBV7-3,-,CASSSNGQNTQYF,TGTGCCAGCAGCTCAAACGGGCAAAATACGCAGTATTTT
-,TRBJ2-5,TRBV7-6,-,CASSPAETQYF,TGTGCCAGCAGCCCCGCGGAGACCCAGTACTTC
-,TRBJ1-5,TRBV7-8,-,CASSSQTNQPQHF,TGTGCCAGCAGCTCCCAAACGAATCAGCCCCAGCATTTT
-,TRBJ2-7,TRBV2,-,CASSEALSRAHEQYF,TGTGCCAGCAGTGAGGCTTTGAGCAGGGCCCACGAGCAGTACTTC
-,TRBJ1-1,TRBV7-3,-,CASSLIIDTEAFF,TGTGCCAGCAGCTTAATAATCGACACTGAAGCTTTCTTT
-,TRBJ1-1,TRBV4-2,-,CASSQGGGNTEAFF,TGTGCCAGCAGCCAAGGGGGGGGGAACACTGAAGCTTTCTTT
TRBD1,TRBJ1-2,TRBV9,-,CASKSSWQGEANYGYTF,TGTGCCAGCAAGAGCTCGTGGCAGGGGGAAGCTAACTATGGCTACACCTTC
-,TRBJ2-1,TRBV14,once,CASSQSRGYNEQFF,TGTGCCAGCAGCCAGAGTAGGGGGTACAATGAGCAGTTCTTC
TRBD2,TRBJ2-2,TRBV7-3,-,CASSSGLAGPTGELFF,TGTGCCAGCAGCTCGGGACTAGCGGGCCCCACCGGGGAGCTGTTTTTT
-,TRBJ2-5,TRBV2,-,CASSGPGGETQYF,TGTGCCAGCAGTGGCCCCGGGGGAGAGACCCAGTACTTC
-,TRBJ2-5,TRBV11-2,-,CASSPRNRGETQYF,TGTGCCAGCAGCCCCCGCAACCGCGGAGAGACCCAGTACTTC
-,TRBJ2-7,TRBV4-1,-,CASSQGEEREQYF,TGCGCCAGCAGCCAAGGAGAGGAGCGCGAGCAGTACTTC
-,TRBJ1-3,TRBV19,-,CASSMGRVLYSGNTIYF,TGTGCCAGTAGTATGGGCAGGGTATTATACTCTGGAAACACCATATATTTT
-,TRBJ2-1,TRBV19,few,CASSVIKRDNEQFF,TGTGCCAGTAGCGTTATTAAACGGGACAATGAGCAGTTCTTC
-,TRBJ2-5,TRBV7-9,-,CASSTTRPNETQYF,TGTGCCAGCAGCACCACCCGTCCGAACGAGACCCAGTACTTC
-,TRBJ2-7,TRBV5-4,once,CASSNPGGDSTYEQYF,TGTGCCAGCAGCAACCCGGGGGGGGACAGCACCTACGAGCAGTACTTC
-,TRBJ2-7,TRBV7-3,-,CASIPQPGGEQYF,TGTGCCAGCATCCCCCAACCTGGGGGCGAGCAGTACTTC
TRBD1,TRBJ1-5,TRBV19,-,CASSSDRAFNQPQHF,TGTGCCAGTAGTTCAGACAGGGCTTTCAATCAGCCCCAGCATTTT
TRBD1,TRBJ2-2,TRBV18,-,CASSPGQGTNTGELFF,TGTGCCAGCTCACCGGGACAGGGCACGAACACCGGGGAGCTGTTTTTT
-,TRBJ1-2,TRBV19,-,CASSIDQAANYGYTF,TGTGCCAGTAGTATAGATCAGGCAGCTAACTATGGCTACACCTTC
TRBD1,TRBJ1-1,TRBV6-1,-,CASSNRGVMNTEAFF,TGTGCCAGCAGTAACAGGGGCGTCATGAACACTGAAGCTTTCTTT
TRBD2,TRBJ2-1,TRBV7-6,once,CASSLASGTLAGALNEQFF,TGTGCCAGCAGCTTAGCGTCGGGGACCTTAGCGGGGGCTCTCAATGAGCAGTTCTTC
-,TRBJ1-5,TRBV18,few,CASSPQGRVSNQPQHF,TGTGCCAGCTCACCGCAAGGACGGGTGAGCAATCAGCCCCAGCATTTT
-,TRBJ1-6,TRBV30,-,CASQRTNSPLHF,TGTGCCTCACAGCGCACTAATTCACCCCTCCACTTT
-,TRBJ2-7,TRBV7-2,-,CASSLKGVTEQYF,TGTGCCAGCAGCTTAAAGGGGGTTACGGAGCAGTACTTC